The clone carrying this T cell receptor beta chain appeared many times. Its antigen remains unidentified. This entry comes from a study of regulatory T cells in long-lasting Graves disease. Arm-PCR of CDR3 regions with iRepertoire HTBI primers generated TCR beta libraries. MiXCR was run by TCRdb on the multiplex PCR reads, yielding one entry per CDR3 protein. The repertoire holds roughly 380,000 distinct CDR3 sequences, 16% seen once, with about 32% in the top ten. Time point given: newly diagnosed GD, antithyroid drugs for less than 3 months. TCR sequences were obtained from RNA taken from PBMCs. Study results and caveats: Under persistent disease, TRBV28, TRBJ1-2 and TRBJ2-5 were used preferentially. Accuracy might have suffered from few samples.

V was cut by 8 bases and J by 1 base, with 17 bases left in between. The germline CDR1 and CDR2 sequences are SGHTA and FQGTGA. The CDR3 runs to 15 residues. These data were also reused for a study on T cells in Graves' hyperthyroidism and ophthalmopathy. That investigation notes: Appearing also in blood were most of the thyroid clonotypes expanded above 0.001. The model identified upcoming ophthalmopathy a median about six months ahead of onset.

This TCR was recovered from a man aged 40-50 years with Graves disease. The chain recombines TRBV7-3 with TRBJ1-1, with D perhaps TRBD1 (6 bases). Sequenced here: peripheral blood mononuclear cells (PBMCs), sampled at new diagnosis, from a patient treated with antithyroid drugs. CDR3 in DNA: TGTGCCAGCTCCCCTTTGGGGGGGCGGAACACTGAAGCTTTCTTT. Its protein product is CASSPLGGRNTEAFF.